The rows below give T cell receptor beta chains drawn from one sample of a study of T cell responses to AZD1222 COVID-19 vaccine. Method: immunoSEQ multiplex PCR; TCRdb's copy keeps in-frame clones and lacks some. This table has about 99,000 clones, 70% to 90% appearing once. The sequencing used peripheral blood, collected on day 0 of AZD1222 vaccination. The origin of the receptors is an adult in good health. The CDR3 runs from the conserved cysteine through the conserved F or W. The D gene is left open where the match is weak. Clone size is not always given. Where it is, it says once, few, many or a class for expanded clones.

v_call: TRBV7-2
clone_size: once
d_call: -
j_call: TRBJ1-3
cdr3_nt: TGTGCCAGCAGCTTAGTCCACCCATCTGGAAACACCATATATTTT
cdr3_aa: CASSLVHPSGNTIYF

v_call: TRBV7-2
clone_size: -
d_call: -
j_call: TRBJ2-1
cdr3_nt: TGTGCCAGCAGCCCTAGTGGGCAGGGTCGGTTGAATGAGCAGTTCTTC
cdr3_aa: CASSPSGQGRLNEQFF

v_call: TRBV4-3
clone_size: -
d_call: -
j_call: TRBJ2-6
cdr3_nt: TGCGCCAGCAGCCAAGTCGGATCTGGGGCCAACGTCCTGACTTTC
cdr3_aa: CASSQVGSGANVLTF

v_call: TRBV6-5
clone_size: once
d_call: -
j_call: TRBJ1-2
cdr3_nt: TGTGCCAGCAGTTACTCGACGGAGGGGTTTGCTGGCTACACCTTC
cdr3_aa: CASSYSTEGFAGYTF

v_call: TRBV13
clone_size: -
d_call: TRBD2
j_call: TRBJ2-3
cdr3_nt: TGTGCCAGCAGCTTGGCTAGCGGGGGCCTCCCGGATACGCAGTATTTT
cdr3_aa: CASSLASGGLPDTQYF

v_call: TRBV11-2
clone_size: -
d_call: TRBD2
j_call: TRBJ2-5
cdr3_nt: TGTGCCAGCAGCTCTGGACTAGCGGGGCAAGAGACCCAGTACTTC
cdr3_aa: CASSSGLAGQETQYF

v_call: TRBV4-3
clone_size: once
d_call: -
j_call: TRBJ1-3
cdr3_nt: TGCGCCAGCAGCCAAGACGAGAAGGGTTCGTCTGGAAACACCATATATTTT
cdr3_aa: CASSQDEKGSSGNTIYF

v_call: TRBV3-1/TRBV3-2
clone_size: once
d_call: -
j_call: TRBJ1-3
cdr3_nt: TGTGCCAGCAGCCAAGGCTCTGGAAACACCATATATTTT
cdr3_aa: CASSQGSGNTIYF

v_call: TRBV12-3/TRBV12-4
clone_size: -
d_call: -
j_call: TRBJ2-3
cdr3_nt: TGTGCCAGCAGTTGGGACAAGACAGATACGCAGTATTTT
cdr3_aa: CASSWDKTDTQYF

v_call: TRBV9
clone_size: -
d_call: TRBD1
j_call: TRBJ1-5
cdr3_nt: TGTGCCAGCAGTCAGGGACAGGGACCCCCTTATAGCAATCAGCCCCAGCATTTT
cdr3_aa: CASSQGQGPPYSNQPQHF

v_call: TRBV6-5
clone_size: few
d_call: -
j_call: TRBJ1-6
cdr3_nt: TGTGCCAGCAGGCAGGGTTTATCACCCCTCCACTTT
cdr3_aa: CASRQGLSPLHF

v_call: TRBV5-1
clone_size: -
d_call: -
j_call: TRBJ1-2
cdr3_nt: TGCGCCAGCAGCTCGGGACAAACTAACTATGGCTACACCTTC
cdr3_aa: CASSSGQTNYGYTF

v_call: TRBV10-3
clone_size: once
d_call: -
j_call: TRBJ1-5
cdr3_nt: TGTGCCATCAAGCAGGGATCCGATCAGCCCCAGCATTTT
cdr3_aa: CAIKQGSDQPQHF

v_call: TRBV11-2
clone_size: -
d_call: -
j_call: TRBJ1-1
cdr3_nt: TGTGCCAGCAGCTTAGAGTGGGGGGACACTGAAGCTTTCTTT
cdr3_aa: CASSLEWGDTEAFF

v_call: TRBV28
clone_size: -
d_call: TRBD2
j_call: TRBJ2-3
cdr3_nt: TGTGCCAGCAGCATACCGGGACTAGCGGGAGCAGATACGCAGTATTTT
cdr3_aa: CASSIPGLAGADTQYF

v_call: TRBV30
clone_size: -
d_call: TRBD1
j_call: TRBJ1-2
cdr3_nt: TGTGCCTGGAGTTGGGGACAGGGAAGCGGCTACACCTTC
cdr3_aa: CAWSWGQGSGYTF

v_call: TRBV27
clone_size: -
d_call: -
j_call: TRBJ2-2
cdr3_nt: TGTGCCAGCAGTTTATCGAAGGCGGTCGGGGAGCTGTTTTTT
cdr3_aa: CASSLSKAVGELFF

v_call: TRBV24-1
clone_size: -
d_call: TRBD1
j_call: TRBJ1-2
cdr3_nt: TGTGCCACCAGTGGAGGGACAGCCTATGGCTACACCTTC
cdr3_aa: CATSGGTAYGYTF

v_call: TRBV7-8
clone_size: -
d_call: -
j_call: TRBJ1-5
cdr3_nt: TGTGCCAGCAGCTTAGAACTGGGGGGGGTTAACCAGCCCCAGCATTTT
cdr3_aa: CASSLELGGVNQPQHF

v_call: TRBV6-5
clone_size: -
d_call: -
j_call: TRBJ2-7
cdr3_nt: TGTGCCAGCACTCCCGACAGTGCCCCTTGGGAGCAGTACTTC
cdr3_aa: CASTPDSAPWEQYF

v_call: TRBV5-1
clone_size: -
d_call: TRBD1
j_call: TRBJ2-7
cdr3_nt: TGCGCCAGCAGCTTGGATCGGCACAGGGGGAAATACGAGCAGTACTTC
cdr3_aa: CASSLDRHRGKYEQYF

v_call: TRBV12-5
clone_size: -
d_call: -
j_call: TRBJ2-3
cdr3_nt: TGTGCTAGTGGTTTGGTCGGTAGGGATACGCAGTATTTT
cdr3_aa: CASGLVGRDTQYF

v_call: TRBV7-9
clone_size: -
d_call: -
j_call: TRBJ2-1
cdr3_nt: TGTGCCAGCAGCACCACATGGGTGGATGAGCAGTTCTTC
cdr3_aa: CASSTTWVDEQFF

v_call: TRBV27
clone_size: -
d_call: -
j_call: TRBJ2-7
cdr3_nt: TGTGCCAGCAGTACCTCCTACGAGCAGTACTTC
cdr3_aa: CASSTSYEQYF

v_call: TRBV19
clone_size: -
d_call: -
j_call: TRBJ1-5
cdr3_nt: TGTGCCAGTAGTACCTACCCCCAGGGGAATCAGCCCCAGCATTTT
cdr3_aa: CASSTYPQGNQPQHF

v_call: TRBV3-1/TRBV3-2
clone_size: -
d_call: -
j_call: TRBJ1-2
cdr3_nt: TGTGCCAGCAGCCAAGATCTGGGCTACACCTTC
cdr3_aa: CASSQDLGYTF

v_call: TRBV7-2
clone_size: -
d_call: -
j_call: TRBJ1-2
cdr3_nt: TGTGCCAGCAGCTCTACTCCAAGCTATGGCTACACCTTC
cdr3_aa: CASSSTPSYGYTF

v_call: TRBV6-5
clone_size: -
d_call: -
j_call: TRBJ1-1
cdr3_nt: TGTGCCAGCAGTTACCCGGGACCGAACACTGAAGCTTTCTTT
cdr3_aa: CASSYPGPNTEAFF